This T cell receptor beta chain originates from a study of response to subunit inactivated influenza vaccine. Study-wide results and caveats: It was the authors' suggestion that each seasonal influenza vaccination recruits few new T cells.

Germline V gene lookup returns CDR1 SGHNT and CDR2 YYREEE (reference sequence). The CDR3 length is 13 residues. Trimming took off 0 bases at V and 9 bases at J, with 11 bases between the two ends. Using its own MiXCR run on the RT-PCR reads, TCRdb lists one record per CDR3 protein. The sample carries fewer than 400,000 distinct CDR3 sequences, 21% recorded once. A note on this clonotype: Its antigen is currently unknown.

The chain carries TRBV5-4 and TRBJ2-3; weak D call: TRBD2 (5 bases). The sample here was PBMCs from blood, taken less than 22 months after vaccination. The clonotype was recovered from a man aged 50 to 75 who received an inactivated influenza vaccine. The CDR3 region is CASSLESRGTQYF. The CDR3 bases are TGTGCCAGCAGCTTGGAATCCCGCGGGACGCAGTATTTT.